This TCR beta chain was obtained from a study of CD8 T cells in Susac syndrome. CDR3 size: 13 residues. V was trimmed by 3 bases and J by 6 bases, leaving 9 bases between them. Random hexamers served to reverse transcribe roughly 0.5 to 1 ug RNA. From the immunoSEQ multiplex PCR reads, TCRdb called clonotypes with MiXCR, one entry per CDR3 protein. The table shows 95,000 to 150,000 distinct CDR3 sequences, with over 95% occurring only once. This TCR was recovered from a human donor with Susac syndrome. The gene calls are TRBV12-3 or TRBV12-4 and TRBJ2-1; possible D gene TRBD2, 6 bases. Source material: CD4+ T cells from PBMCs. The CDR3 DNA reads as TGTGCCAGCAGTTTCGGACTAACCAATGAGCAGTTCTTC. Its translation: CASSFGLTNEQFF.